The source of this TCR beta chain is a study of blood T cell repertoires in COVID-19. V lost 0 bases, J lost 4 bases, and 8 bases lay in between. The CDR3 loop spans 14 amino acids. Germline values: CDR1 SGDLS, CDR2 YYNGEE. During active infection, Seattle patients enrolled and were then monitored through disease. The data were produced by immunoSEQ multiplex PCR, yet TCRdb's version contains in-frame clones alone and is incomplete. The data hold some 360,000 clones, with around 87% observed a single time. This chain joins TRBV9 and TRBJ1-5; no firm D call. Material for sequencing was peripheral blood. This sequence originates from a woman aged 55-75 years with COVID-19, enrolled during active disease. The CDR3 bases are TGTGCCAGCAGCGTAGCTGGCAATAATCAGCCCCAGCATTTT. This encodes CASSVAGNNQPQHF.